This is a list of T cell receptor beta chains from one sample in a study of regulatory and conventional T cells in RAG deficiency. Profiling relied on immunoSEQ multiplex PCR, and the TCRdb table lists in-frame clones only, not all of them. The data show under 45,000 clones, roughly three quarters seen once. These data were likewise used in another study, on regulatory T cells.

Sequenced material: CD4+ effector T cells sorted from blood. These receptors were taken from a human donor in good health. Each CDR3 is given without its conserved first and last residue.

j_call v_call cdr3_aa
TRBJ2-7 TRBV5-6 ASSLVGPLSYEQY
TRBJ1-1 TRBV6-5 ASSYSGVSTEAF
TRBJ1-4 TRBV7-2 ASRLAGTINEKLF
TRBJ2-7 TRBV6-6 ASSRTATGAYEQY
TRBJ2-1 TRBV28 ASSLPGIRAANEQF
TRBJ2-5 TRBV19 ASSIGLARETQY
TRBJ2-2 TRBV27 ASRNGQGRVGELF
TRBJ1-5 TRBV9 ASSAGTGSNQPQH
TRBJ2-7 TRBV5-1 ASSLASGGSYEQY
TRBJ2-2 TRBV9 ASSPPSGTGELF
TRBJ2-5 TRBV9 ASSVDGETQY
TRBJ1-6 TRBV30 AWSGQRSPLH
TRBJ2-6 TRBV4-1 ASSPVVTGANVLT
TRBJ2-7 TRBV30 AWRGGAGVAWEQY
TRBJ2-2 TRBV7-2 ASSPQAGTNTGELF
TRBJ2-3 TRBV9 ASSVRAYGTDTQY
TRBJ1-2 TRBV30 AWRGGWLGGYT
TRBJ1-2 TRBV5-5 ASSYYQGIGYT
TRBJ2-1 TRBV25-1 ASRVAGAPGGEQF
TRBJ1-1 TRBV5-1 ASSFDGLMNTEAF
TRBJ1-2 TRBV5-1 ASSFYGDGYT
TRBJ1-6 TRBV2 ASGQGSTLH
TRBJ2-5 TRBV2 ASSRWQETQY
TRBJ2-1 TRBV7-8 ASSLPGRRREQF
TRBJ2-7 TRBV6-6 ASSYFGGSFSEQY
TRBJ2-5 TRBV11-3 ASSQGNRGQETQY
TRBJ1-1 TRBV6-1 ASATDRMNTEAF
TRBJ2-1 TRBV7-9 ASSSSGGIV
TRBJ2-3 TRBV9 ASSPRGGSSTDTQY
TRBJ2-3 TRBV7-3 ASSPGTGTDTQY
TRBJ1-2 TRBV2 ASSPDRGLYGYT
TRBJ2-7 TRBV7-2 ASSLIRTSGGPAYEQY
TRBJ2-5 TRBV7-3 ASSLVRGVLETQY
TRBJ1-2 TRBV14 ASSQDELERNYGYT
TRBJ2-1 TRBV7-2 ASSFQLVEQF
TRBJ1-5 TRBV30 AWSGGFGQPQH
TRBJ2-3 TRBV30 AWSGGGHVDTQY
TRBJ1-6 TRBV7-9 ASTETGGVGSPLH
TRBJ2-5 TRBV6-1 ASSVNQGGGLGETQY
TRBJ1-3 TRBV6-5 ASSYDRQGFGNTIY
TRBJ2-2 TRBV6-4 ASKRTSNTGELF
TRBJ1-6 TRBV7-2 ASSLEPNSPLH
TRBJ1-1 TRBV28 ASSPWTGVNTEAF
TRBJ2-5 TRBV19 ASRRQGAGQETQY
TRBJ2-2 TRBV6-4 ASSPTGSLNTGELF
TRBJ1-1 TRBV28 ASSYPQGRYTEAF
TRBJ2-7 TRBV19 ASNTTGLRYEQY
TRBJ2-1 TRBV19 ATTTSGVFNEQF
TRBJ1-1 TRBV30 AWSDPKAF
TRBJ2-3 TRBV5-1 ASSLGHEITSTDTQY
TRBJ2-7 TRBV2 ASSEGPREQY
TRBJ1-2 TRBV5-4 ASSEGQSYGYT
TRBJ1-1 TRBV18 ASSPPAPGAF
TRBJ1-3 TRBV9 ASSSRTGPGNTIY
TRBJ2-5 TRBV11-2 ASSLAAQETQY
TRBJ1-2 TRBV5-6 ASSQYGTGPSYGYT
TRBJ1-1 TRBV18 ASSPDRAGHTEAF